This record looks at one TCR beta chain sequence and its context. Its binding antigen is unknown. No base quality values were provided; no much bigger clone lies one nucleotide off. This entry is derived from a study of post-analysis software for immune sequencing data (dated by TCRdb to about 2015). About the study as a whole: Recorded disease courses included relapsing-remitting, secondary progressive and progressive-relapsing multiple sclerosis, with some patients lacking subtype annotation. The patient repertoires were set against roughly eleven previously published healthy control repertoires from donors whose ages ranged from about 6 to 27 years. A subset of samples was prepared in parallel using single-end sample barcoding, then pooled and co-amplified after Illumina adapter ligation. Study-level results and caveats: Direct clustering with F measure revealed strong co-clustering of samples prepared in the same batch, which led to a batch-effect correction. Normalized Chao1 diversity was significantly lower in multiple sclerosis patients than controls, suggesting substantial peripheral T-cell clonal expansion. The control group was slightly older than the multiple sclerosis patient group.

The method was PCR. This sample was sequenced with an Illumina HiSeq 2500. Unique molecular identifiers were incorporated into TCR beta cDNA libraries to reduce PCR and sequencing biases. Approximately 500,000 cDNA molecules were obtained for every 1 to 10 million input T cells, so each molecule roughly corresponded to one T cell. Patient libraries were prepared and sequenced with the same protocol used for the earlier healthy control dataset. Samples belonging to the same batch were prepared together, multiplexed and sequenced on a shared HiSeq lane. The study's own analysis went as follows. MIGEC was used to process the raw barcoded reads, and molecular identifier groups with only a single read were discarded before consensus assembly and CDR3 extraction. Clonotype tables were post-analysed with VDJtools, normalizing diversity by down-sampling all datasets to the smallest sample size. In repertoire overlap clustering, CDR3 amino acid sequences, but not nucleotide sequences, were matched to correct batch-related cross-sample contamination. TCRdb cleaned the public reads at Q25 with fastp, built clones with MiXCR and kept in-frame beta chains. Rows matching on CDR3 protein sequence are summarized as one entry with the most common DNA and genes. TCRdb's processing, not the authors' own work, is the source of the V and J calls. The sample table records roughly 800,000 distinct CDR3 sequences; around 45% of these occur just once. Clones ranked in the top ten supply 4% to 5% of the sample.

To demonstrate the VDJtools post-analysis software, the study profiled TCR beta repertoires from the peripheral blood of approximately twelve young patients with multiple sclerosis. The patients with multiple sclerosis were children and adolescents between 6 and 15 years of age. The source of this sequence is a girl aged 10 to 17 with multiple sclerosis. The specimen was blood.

The CDR3 region reads CASSFAGTGGQRSPLHF. The DNA sequence reads TGTGCCAGCAGCTTTGCCGGGACAGGGGGACAGAGGTCACCCCTCCACTTT. The chain links TRBV7-2 with TRBJ1-6, with 11 junctional bases fitting TRBD1. Spanning cysteine to phenylalanine, the CDR3 consists of 17 amino acids. Only the CDR3 DNA stays, 51 bases, in frame from base 1. V is trimmed back by 3 bases and J by 10 bases, and the junction contains 11 bases that no gene match accounts for. From a lookup of the germline V gene, CDR1 and CDR2 are SGHTA and FQGNSA.